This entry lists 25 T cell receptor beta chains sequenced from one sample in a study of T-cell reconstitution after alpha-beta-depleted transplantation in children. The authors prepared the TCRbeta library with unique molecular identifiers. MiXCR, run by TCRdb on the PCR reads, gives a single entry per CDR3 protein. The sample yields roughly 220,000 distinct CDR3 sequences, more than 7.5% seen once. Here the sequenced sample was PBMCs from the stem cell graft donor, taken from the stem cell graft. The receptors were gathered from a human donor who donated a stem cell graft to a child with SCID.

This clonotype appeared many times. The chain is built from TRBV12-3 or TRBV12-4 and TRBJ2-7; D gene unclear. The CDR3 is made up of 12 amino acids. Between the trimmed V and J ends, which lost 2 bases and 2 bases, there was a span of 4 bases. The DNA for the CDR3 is TGTGCCAGCAGTTTATCCCCCTACGAGCAGTACTTC. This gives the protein CASSLSPYEQYF.

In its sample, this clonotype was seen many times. Here the CDR3 reads CSARGQGVYEQYF. CDR3 DNA: TGCAGTGCTAGGGGACAGGGGGTTTACGAGCAGTACTTC. This chain connects TRBV20-1 to TRBJ2-7; 11 bases match TRBD1. CDR3 size: 13 residues. V was pared by 3 bases and J by 4 bases, with 2 bases of the junction left unmatched. Germline V lookup: CDR1 DFQATT, CDR2 SNEGSKA (reference sequence).

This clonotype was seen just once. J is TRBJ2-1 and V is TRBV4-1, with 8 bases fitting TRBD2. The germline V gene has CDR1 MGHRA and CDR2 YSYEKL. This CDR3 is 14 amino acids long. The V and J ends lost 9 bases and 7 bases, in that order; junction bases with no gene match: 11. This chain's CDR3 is CASGAGGLWNEQFF. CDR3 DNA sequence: TGCGCCAGTGGGGCGGGGGGCCTGTGGAATGAGCAGTTCTTC.

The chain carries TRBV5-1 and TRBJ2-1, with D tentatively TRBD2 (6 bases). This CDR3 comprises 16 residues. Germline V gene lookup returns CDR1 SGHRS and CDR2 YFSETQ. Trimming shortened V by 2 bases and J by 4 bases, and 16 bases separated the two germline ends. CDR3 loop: CASSFDVGAGYNEQFF. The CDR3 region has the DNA TGCGCCAGCAGCTTCGACGTCGGCGCGGGGTACAATGAGCAGTTCTTC.

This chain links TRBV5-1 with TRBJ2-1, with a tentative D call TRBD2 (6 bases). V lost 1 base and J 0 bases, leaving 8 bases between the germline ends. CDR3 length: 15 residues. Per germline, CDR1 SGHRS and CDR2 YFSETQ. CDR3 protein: CASSLPGDSYNEQFF. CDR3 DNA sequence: TGCGCCAGCAGCTTGCCGGGGGACTCCTACAATGAGCAGTTCTTC.

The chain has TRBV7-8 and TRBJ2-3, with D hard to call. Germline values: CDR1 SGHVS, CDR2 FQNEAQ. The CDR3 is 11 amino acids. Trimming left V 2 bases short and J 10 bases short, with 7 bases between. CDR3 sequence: CASSLSLAQYF. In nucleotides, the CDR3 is TGTGCCAGCAGCTTATCCCTAGCGCAGTATTTT.

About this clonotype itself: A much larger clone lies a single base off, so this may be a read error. In nucleotides, the CDR3 is TGTGCCGGCAGCTCGGGACTAGCGGGGACCGGGGAGCTGTTTTTT. Protein: CAGSSGLAGTGELFF. The chain joins TRBV12-3 or TRBV12-4 to TRBJ2-2, with TRBD2 identical over 13 bases. This CDR3 spans 15 amino acids.

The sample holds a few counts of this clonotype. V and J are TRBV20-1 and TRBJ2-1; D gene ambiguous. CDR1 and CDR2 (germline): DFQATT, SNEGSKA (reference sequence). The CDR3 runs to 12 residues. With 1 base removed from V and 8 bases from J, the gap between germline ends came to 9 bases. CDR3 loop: CSARASVDEQFF. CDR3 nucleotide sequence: TGCAGTGCTAGAGCGTCGGTCGATGAGCAGTTCTTC.

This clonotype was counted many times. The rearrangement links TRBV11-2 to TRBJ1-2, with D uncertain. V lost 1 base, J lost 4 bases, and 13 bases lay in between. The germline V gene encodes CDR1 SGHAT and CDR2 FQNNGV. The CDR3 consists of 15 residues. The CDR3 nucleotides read TGTGCCAGCAGCTTAGGAGGAGGAGGGAGCTATGGCTACACCTTC. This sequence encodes CASSLGGGGSYGYTF.

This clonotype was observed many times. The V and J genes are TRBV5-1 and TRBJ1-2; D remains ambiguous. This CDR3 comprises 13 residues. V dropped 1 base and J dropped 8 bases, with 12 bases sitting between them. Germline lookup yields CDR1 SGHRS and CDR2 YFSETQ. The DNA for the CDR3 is TGCGCCAGCAGCTTGCGGCAGGCGGGAGGCTACACCTTC. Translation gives CASSLRQAGGYTF.

In nucleotides, the CDR3 is TGTGCCAGCAGCTTAGGGGACGCCGTGATTCAGCCCCAGCATTTT. Protein sequence: CASSLGDAVIQPQHF. The rearrangement links TRBV7-2 to TRBJ1-5, with D tentatively TRBD1 (5 bases). This CDR3 is built from 15 residues. Trimming removed 1 base from V and 6 bases from J, with 13 bases in between. Germline values: CDR1 SGHTA, CDR2 FQGNSA.

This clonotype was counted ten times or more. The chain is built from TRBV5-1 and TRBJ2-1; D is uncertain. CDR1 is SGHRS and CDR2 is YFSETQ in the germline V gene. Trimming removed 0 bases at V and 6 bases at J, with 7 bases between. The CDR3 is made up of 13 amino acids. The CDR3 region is CASSLGWVNEQFF. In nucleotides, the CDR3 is TGCGCCAGCAGCTTGGGTTGGGTCAATGAGCAGTTCTTC.

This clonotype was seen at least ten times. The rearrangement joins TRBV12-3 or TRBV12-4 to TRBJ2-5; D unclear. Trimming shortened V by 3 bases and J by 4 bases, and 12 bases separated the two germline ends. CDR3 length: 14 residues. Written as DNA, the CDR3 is TGTGCCAGCAGTTTCGAGGAAAAGCTAGAGACCCAGTACTTC. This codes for CASSFEEKLETQYF.

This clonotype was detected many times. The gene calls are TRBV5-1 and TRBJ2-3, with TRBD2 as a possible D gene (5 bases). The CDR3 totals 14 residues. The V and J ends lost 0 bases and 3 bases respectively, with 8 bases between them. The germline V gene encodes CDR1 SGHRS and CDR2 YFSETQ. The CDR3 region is CASSLAGVTDTQYF. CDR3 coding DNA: TGCGCCAGCAGCTTGGCCGGGGTAACAGATACGCAGTATTTT.

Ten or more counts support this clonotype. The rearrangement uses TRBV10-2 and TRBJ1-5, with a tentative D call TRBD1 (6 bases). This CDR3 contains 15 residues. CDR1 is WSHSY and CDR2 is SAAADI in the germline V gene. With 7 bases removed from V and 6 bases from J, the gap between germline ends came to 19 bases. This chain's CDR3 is CASTPLDPRGQPQHF. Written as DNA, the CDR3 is TGCGCCAGCACCCCCTTGGACCCCAGGGGTCAGCCCCAGCATTTT.

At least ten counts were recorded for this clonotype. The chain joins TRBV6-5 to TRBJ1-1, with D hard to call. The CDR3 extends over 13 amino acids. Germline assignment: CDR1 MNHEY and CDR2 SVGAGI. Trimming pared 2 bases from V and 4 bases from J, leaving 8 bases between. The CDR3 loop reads CASSYKGSTEAFF. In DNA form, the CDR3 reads TGTGCCAGCAGTTACAAAGGCTCCACTGAAGCTTTCTTT.

CDR3 loop: CASRDVETQYF. CDR3 nucleotide sequence: TGTGCCAGCAGGGACGTGGAGACCCAGTACTTC. The chain couples TRBV7-8 to TRBJ2-5; D is undetermined. Trimming took off 6 bases at V and 5 bases at J, with 7 bases between the two ends. From germline, CDR1 is SGHVS and CDR2 FQNEAQ. This CDR3 spans 11 amino acids.

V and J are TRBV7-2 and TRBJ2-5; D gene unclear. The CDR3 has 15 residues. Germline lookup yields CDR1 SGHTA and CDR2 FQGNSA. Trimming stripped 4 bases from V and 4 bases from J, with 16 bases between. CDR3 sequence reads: CASSSTPRKRETQYF. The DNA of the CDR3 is TGTGCCAGCAGCTCAACCCCGCGTAAGCGAGAGACCCAGTACTTC.

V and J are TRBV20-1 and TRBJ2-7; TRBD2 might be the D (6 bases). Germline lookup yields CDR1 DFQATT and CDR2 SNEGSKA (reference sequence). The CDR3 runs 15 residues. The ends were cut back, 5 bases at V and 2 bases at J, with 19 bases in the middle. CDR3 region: CSAGGGGAITYEQYF. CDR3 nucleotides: TGCAGTGCTGGGGGAGGCGGGGCTATTACCTACGAGCAGTACTTC.

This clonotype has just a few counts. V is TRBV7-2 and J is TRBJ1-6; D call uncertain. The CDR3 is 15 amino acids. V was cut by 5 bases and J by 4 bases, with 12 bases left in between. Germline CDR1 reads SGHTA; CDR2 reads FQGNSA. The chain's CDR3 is CASSRSVMYNSPLHF. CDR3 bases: TGTGCCAGCAGCCGGAGTGTGATGTATAATTCACCCCTCCACTTT.

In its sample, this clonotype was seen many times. The CDR3 sequence is CASSRGTDHYEQYF. The CDR3, as DNA: TGCGCCAGCAGCCGAGGGACGGACCACTACGAGCAGTACTTC. The J gene is TRBJ2-7, the V gene TRBV5-1; D is possibly TRBD1 or TRBD2 (5 bases each). Trimming left V 4 bases short and J 3 bases short, with 14 bases between. The CDR3 consists of 14 residues. Per the germline V gene, CDR1 is SGHRS and CDR2 is YFSETQ.

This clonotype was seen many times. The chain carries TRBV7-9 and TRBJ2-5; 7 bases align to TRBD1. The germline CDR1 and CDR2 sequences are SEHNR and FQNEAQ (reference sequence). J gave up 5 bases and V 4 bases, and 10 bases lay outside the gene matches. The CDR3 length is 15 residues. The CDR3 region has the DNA TGTGCCAGCAGCTCCCGACAGGGTGAGGGCGAGACCCAGTACTTC. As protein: CASSSRQGEGETQYF. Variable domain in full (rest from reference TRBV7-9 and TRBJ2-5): DTGVSQNPRHKITKRGQNVTFRCDPISEHNRLYWYRQTLGQGPEFLTYFQNEAQLEKSRLLSDRFSAERPKGSFSTLEIQRTEQGDSAMYLCASSSRQGEGETQYFGPGTRLLVL.

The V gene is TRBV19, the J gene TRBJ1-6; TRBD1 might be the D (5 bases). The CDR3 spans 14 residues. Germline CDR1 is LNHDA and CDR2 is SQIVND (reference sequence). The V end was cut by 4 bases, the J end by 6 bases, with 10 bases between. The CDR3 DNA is TGTGCCAGTAGTACAGGGTTTACTAATTCACCCCTCCACTTT. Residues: CASSTGFTNSPLHF. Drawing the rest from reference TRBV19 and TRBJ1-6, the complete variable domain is DGGITQSPKYLFRKEGQNVTLSCEQNLNHDAMYWYRQDPGQGLRLIYYSQIVNDFQKGDIAEGYSVSREKKESFPLTVTSAQKNPTAFYLCASSTGFTNSPLHFGNGTRLTVT.

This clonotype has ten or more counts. For the CDR3, the DNA is TGTGCCAGCAGTTTATCGGTCAGGGGGCTATTAGGTGGCTACACCTTC. The encoded protein is CASSLSVRGLLGGYTF. The V call is TRBV27, the J call TRBJ1-2; TRBD1 matches at 8 bases. V gave up 0 bases and J gave up 7 bases; unmatched junction bases: 10. Looked up from germline, CDR1 is MNHEY and CDR2 is SMNVEV (reference sequence). The CDR3 is made up of 16 amino acids.

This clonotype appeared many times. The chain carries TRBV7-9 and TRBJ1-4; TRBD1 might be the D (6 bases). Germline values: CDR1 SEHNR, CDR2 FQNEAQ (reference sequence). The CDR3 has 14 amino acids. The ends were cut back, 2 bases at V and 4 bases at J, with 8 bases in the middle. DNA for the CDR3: TGTGCCAGCAGCTTACAGGGGTTTAATGAAAAACTGTTTTTT. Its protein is CASSLQGFNEKLFF.